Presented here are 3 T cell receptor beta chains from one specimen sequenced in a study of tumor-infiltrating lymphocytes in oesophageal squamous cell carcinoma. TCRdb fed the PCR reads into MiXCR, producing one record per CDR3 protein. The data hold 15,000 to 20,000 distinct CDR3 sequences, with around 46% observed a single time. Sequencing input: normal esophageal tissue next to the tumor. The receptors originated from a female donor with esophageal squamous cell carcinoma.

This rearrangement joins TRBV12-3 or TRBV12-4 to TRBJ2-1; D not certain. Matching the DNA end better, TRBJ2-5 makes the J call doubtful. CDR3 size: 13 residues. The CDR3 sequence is CASSLGLQETQYF. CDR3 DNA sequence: TGTGCCAGCAGTTTAGGACTTCAAGAGACCCAGTACTTC.

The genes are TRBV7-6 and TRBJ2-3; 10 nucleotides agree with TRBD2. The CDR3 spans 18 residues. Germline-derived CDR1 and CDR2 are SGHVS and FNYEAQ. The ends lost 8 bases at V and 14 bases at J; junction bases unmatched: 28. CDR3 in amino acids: CASSSEASGRSDTGELYF. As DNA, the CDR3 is TGTGCCAGCTCTTCTGAAGCTAGCGGGAGATCTGACACCGGGGAGCTGTATTTT.

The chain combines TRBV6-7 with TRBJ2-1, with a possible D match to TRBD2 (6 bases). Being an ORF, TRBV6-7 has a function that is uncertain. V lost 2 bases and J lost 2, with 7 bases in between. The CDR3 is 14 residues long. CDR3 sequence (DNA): TGTGCCAGCAGTTACGGGGGGACCTACAATGAGCAGTTCTTC. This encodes CASSYGGTYNEQFF.